These 10 T cell receptor beta chains originate from one sample sequenced in a study of OX40 agonist ivuxolimab in advanced cancers. TCRdb's copy holds only in-frame clones and misses some; the assay was immunoSEQ multiplex PCR. The sample records 30,000 to 45,000 clones, 79% being singletons. The source material was CD4+ or CD8+ T cells sorted from blood, sampled in a trial of the OX40 agonist ivuxolimab. Receptors originate from an adult with an advanced solid tumor such as melanoma, head and neck, liver or kidney cancer.

V is TRBV10-2 and J is TRBJ1-5; no reliable D call. CDR1 and CDR2 from the germline V gene are WSHSY and SAAADI. The CDR3 spans 12 residues. With 2 bases removed from V and 5 bases from J, the gap between germline ends came to 4 bases. CDR3 nucleotides: TGCGCCAGCAGTGAGATGTATCAGCCCCAGCATTTT. Translating gives CASSEMYQPQHF.

Written as DNA, the CDR3 is TGTGCCAGCAGTGAAACAGGTTACAGAAACATTCAGTACTTC. It codes for CASSETGYRNIQYF. V and J are TRBV6-1 and TRBJ2-4, with D perhaps matching TRBD1 (5 bases). CDR1 and CDR2 (germline): MNHNS, SASEGT. Trimming pared 2 bases from V and 6 bases from J, leaving 11 bases between. The CDR3 spans 14 residues.

This chain joins TRBV7-6 and TRBJ2-5; D might be TRBD1 (6 bases). Trimming removed 1 base from V and 0 bases from J, with 9 bases in between. The length of the CDR3 is 15 residues. Germline loops: CDR1 SGHVS, CDR2 FNYEAQ. This chain's CDR3 is CASSLGGGHQETQYF. In nucleotides, the CDR3 is TGTGCCAGCAGCTTAGGAGGGGGACACCAAGAGACCCAGTACTTC.

With regard to this clone: At one of its ends the junction is not consistent with the germline gene, which may arise from a read error. The rearrangement uses TRBV28 and TRBJ2-1, with 7 bases aligning to TRBD1. The CDR3 sequence is 12 residues long. The germline V gene has CDR1 MDHEN and CDR2 SYDVKM. The CDR3 bases are TGCTGCACCGGGACAGCTTACAATGAGCAGTTCTTC. It specifies CCTGTAYNEQFF.

The sample holds one count of this clone. V usage is TRBV14 and J usage is TRBJ1-1; TRBD1 aligns across 7 bases. The CDR3 has 13 residues. Germline CDR1 and CDR2: SGHDN and FVKESK. V trimming: 2 bases; J trimming: 6 bases; junction bases outside the gene matches: 3. CDR3 in amino acids: CASSQNRGSEAFF. For the CDR3, the DNA is TGTGCCAGCAGCCAAAACAGGGGATCTGAAGCTTTCTTT.

The chain couples TRBV11-2 to TRBJ2-4, with 10 positions matching TRBD1. CDR3 size: 13 residues. With V trimmed by 5 bases and J by 7 bases, 2 bases remained unmatched. Germline V CDR1 and CDR2: SGHAT, FQNNGV. The CDR3 region has the DNA TGTGCCAGCAGCCCGGGACAGGGGAACATTCAGTACTTC. This encodes CASSPGQGNIQYF.

V and J are TRBV29-1 and TRBJ1-1; unclear D gene. Germline V gene data show CDR1 as SQVTM and CDR2 as ANQGSEA. V lost 8 bases to trimming and J lost 2 bases, with 12 bases between them. The CDR3 has 12 residues. CDR3 nucleotides: TGCAGCTTTCGGGAGGGTAACACTGAAGCTTTCTTT. Translated: CSFREGNTEAFF.

The rearrangement joins TRBV5-4 to TRBJ1-2; D not resolved. The CDR3 is 15 residues long. CDR1 and CDR2 (germline): SGHNT, YYREEE (reference sequence). The germline V and J ends were trimmed by 0 bases and 6 bases, with 15 bases remaining between them. The CDR3 DNA reads TGTGCCAGCAGCTTGGGGGAGGGAGTATTGGATGGCTACACCTTC. It translates to CASSLGEGVLDGYTF.

The rearrangement links TRBV15 to TRBJ1-5; TRBD1 agrees at 7 bases. V dropped 8 bases and J dropped 1; count of bases not matched to a gene: 5. Germline V CDR1 and CDR2: LNHNV, YYDKDF (reference sequence). The CDR3 has 14 residues. The CDR3 coding sequence is TGTGCCACCTTAACAGGGGAAAGCAATCAGCCCCAGCATTTT. This codes for CATLTGESNQPQHF.

The chain has TRBV6-6 and TRBJ2-7; 9 positions match TRBD1. V lost 5 bases, J lost 4 bases, and 6 bases stayed unmatched. The CDR3 is made up of 14 amino acids. Germline CDR1 and CDR2: MNHNY and SVGAGI (reference sequence). As DNA, the CDR3 is TGTGCCAGCAGTAACCCGGGACAGGGTTACGAGCAGTACTTC. Translated, it gives CASSNPGQGYEQYF.